This T cell receptor (beta chain) was identified in a study of T-cell memory formation after mild COVID-19. Each CDR3 protein is one row after TCRdb ran MiXCR on the 5' RACE reads. The sample lists about 560,000 distinct CDR3 sequences; approximately 18% were seen once. V was clipped by 2 bases and J by 4 bases; unmatched bases: 5. Germline V gene sequence: CDR1 SGHAT, CDR2 FQNNGV. The CDR3 is 14 amino acids. V and J are TRBV11-2 and TRBJ2-7; 7 positions match TRBD1. Input material: PBMCs or a T cell subset sorted from them (not recorded which). This receptor was taken from an adult woman who had mild COVID-19 (a few samples of this study predate the infection). Cell type and time point are not known. The CDR3 nucleotides are TGTGCCAGCAGCTTACAGACAGGGAGATACGAGCAGTACTTC. As protein: CASSLQTGRYEQYF.